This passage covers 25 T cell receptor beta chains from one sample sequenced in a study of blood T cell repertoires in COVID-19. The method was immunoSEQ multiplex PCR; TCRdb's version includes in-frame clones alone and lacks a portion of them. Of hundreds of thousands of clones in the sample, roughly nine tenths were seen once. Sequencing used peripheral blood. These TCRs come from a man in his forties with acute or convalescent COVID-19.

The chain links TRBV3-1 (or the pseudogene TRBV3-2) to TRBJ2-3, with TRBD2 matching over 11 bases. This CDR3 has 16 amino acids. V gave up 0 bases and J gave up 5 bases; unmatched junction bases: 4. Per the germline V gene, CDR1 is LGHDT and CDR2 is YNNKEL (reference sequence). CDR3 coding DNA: TGTGCCAGCAGCCAAGATCGACTAGCGGGGAAAGATACGCAGTATTTT. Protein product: CASSQDRLAGKDTQYF.

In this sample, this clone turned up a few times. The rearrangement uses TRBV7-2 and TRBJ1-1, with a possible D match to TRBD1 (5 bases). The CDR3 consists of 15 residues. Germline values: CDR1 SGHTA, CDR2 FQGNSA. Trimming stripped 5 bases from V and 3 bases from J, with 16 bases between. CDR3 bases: TGTGCCAGCAGCCCGGCACGGAGGGGAGACACTGAAGCTTTCTTT. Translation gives CASSPARRGDTEAFF.

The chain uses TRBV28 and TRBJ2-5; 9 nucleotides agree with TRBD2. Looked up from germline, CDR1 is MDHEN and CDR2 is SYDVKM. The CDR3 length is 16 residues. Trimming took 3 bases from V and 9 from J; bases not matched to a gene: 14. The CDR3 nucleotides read TGTGCCAGCAGTTTTAAGACTAGCGGCCTCCTAGGGTCCCAGTACTTC. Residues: CASSFKTSGLLGSQYF. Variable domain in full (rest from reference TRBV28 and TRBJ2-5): DVKVTQSSRYLVKRTGEKVFLECVQDMDHENMFWYRQDPGLGLRLIYFSYDVKMKEKGDIPEGYSVSREKKERFSLILESASTNQTSMYLCASSFKTSGLLGSQYFGPGTRLLVL.

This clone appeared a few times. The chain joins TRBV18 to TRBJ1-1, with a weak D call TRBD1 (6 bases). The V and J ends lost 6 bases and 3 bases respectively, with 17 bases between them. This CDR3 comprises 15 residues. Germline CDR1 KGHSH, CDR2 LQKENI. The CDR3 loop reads CASSPTREGDTEAFF. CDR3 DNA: TGTGCCAGCTCTCCTACAAGGGAGGGGGACACTGAAGCTTTCTTT.

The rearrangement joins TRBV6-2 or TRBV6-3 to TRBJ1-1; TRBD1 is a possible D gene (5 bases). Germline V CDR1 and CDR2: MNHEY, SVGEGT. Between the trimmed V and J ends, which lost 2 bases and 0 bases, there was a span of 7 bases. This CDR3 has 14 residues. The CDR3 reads CASSYGRVNTEAFF. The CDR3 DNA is TGTGCCAGCAGTTACGGCAGGGTGAACACTGAAGCTTTCTTT.

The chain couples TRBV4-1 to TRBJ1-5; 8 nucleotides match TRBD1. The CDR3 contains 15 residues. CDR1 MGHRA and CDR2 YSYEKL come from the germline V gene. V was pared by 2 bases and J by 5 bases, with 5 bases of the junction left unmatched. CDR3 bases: TGCGCCAGCAGCCAATATCACAGGGGGGATCAGCCCCAGCATTTT. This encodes CASSQYHRGDQPQHF.

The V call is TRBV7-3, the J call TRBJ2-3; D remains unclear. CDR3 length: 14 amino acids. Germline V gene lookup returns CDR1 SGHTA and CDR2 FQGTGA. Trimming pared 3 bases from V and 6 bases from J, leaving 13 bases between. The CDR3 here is CASSLSSSEDTQYF. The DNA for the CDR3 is TGTGCCAGCAGCTTGTCCTCTTCCGAGGATACGCAGTATTTT.

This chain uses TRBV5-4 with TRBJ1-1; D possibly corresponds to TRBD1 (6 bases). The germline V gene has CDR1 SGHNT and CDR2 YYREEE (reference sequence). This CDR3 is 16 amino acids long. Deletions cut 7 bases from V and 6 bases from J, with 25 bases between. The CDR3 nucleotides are TGTGCCAGCCACCCAGGGACACCCCCCGGTTTGCCTGAAGCTTTCTTT. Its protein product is CASHPGTPPGLPEAFF.

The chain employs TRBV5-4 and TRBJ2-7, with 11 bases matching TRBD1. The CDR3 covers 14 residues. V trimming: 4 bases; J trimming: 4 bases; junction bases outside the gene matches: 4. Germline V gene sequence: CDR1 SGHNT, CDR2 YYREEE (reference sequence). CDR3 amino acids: CASSVDRGRYEQYF. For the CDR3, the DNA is TGTGCCAGCAGCGTGGACAGGGGGCGATACGAGCAGTACTTC.

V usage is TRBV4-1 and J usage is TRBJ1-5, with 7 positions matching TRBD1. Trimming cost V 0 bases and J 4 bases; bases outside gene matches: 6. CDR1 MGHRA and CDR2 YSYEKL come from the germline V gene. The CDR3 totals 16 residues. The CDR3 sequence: CASSQDVQGRNQPQHF. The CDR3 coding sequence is TGCGCCAGCAGCCAAGACGTACAGGGGAGGAATCAGCCCCAGCATTTT.

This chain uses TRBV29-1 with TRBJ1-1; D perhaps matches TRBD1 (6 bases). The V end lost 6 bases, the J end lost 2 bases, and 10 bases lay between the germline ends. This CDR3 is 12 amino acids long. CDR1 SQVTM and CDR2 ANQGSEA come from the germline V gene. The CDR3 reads CSVGAFNTEAFF. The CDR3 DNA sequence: TGCAGCGTGGGGGCATTTAACACTGAAGCTTTCTTT.

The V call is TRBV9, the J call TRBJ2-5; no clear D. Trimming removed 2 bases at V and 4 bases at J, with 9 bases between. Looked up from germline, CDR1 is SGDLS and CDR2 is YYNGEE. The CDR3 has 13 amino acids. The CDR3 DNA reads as TGTGCCAGCAGCGTGGGCCACCGAGAGACCCAGTACTTC. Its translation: CASSVGHRETQYF. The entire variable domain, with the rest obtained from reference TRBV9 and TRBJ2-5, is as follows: DSGVTQTPKHLITATGQRVTLRCSPRSGDLSVYWYQQSLDQGLQFLIQYYNGEERAKGNILERFSAQQFPDLHSELNLSSLELGDSALYFCASSVGHRETQYFGPGTRLLVL.

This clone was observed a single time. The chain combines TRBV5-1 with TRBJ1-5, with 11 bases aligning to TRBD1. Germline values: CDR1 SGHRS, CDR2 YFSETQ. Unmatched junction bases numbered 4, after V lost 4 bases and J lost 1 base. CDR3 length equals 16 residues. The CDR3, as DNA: TGCGCCAGCAGCACCGGGACAGGGGGGAGCAATCAGCCCCAGCATTTT. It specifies CASSTGTGGSNQPQHF.

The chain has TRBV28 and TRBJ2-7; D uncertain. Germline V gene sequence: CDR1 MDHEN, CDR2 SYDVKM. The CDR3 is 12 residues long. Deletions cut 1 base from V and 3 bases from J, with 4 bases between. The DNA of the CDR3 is TGTGCCAGCAGTTTATTTAGCTACGAGCAGTACTTC. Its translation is CASSLFSYEQYF.

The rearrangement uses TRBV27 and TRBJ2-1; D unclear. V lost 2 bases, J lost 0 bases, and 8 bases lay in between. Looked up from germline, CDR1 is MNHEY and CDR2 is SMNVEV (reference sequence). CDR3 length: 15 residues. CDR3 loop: CASSLKQPSYNEQFF. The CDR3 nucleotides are TGTGCCAGCAGTTTAAAACAGCCCTCCTACAATGAGCAGTTCTTC.

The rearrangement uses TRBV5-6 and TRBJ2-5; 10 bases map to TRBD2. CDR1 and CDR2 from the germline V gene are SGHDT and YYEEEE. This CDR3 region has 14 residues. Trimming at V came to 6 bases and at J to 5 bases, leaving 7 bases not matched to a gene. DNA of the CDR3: TGTGCCAGCACCTACGGGACTAGCGAGGAGACCCAGTACTTC. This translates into CASTYGTSEETQYF. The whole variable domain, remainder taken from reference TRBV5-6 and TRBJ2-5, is DAGVTQSPTHLIKTRGQQVTLRCSPKSGHDTVSWYQQALGQGPQFIFQYYEEEERQRGNFPDRFSGHQFPNYSSELNVNALLLGDSALYLCASTYGTSEETQYFGPGTRLLVL.

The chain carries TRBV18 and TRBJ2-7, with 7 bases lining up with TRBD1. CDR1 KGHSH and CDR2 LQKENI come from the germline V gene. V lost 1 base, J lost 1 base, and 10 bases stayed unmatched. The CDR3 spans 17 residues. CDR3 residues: CASSPRMTGFGSYEQYF. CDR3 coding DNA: TGTGCCAGCTCACCACGAATGACAGGGTTTGGGTCCTACGAGCAGTACTTC.

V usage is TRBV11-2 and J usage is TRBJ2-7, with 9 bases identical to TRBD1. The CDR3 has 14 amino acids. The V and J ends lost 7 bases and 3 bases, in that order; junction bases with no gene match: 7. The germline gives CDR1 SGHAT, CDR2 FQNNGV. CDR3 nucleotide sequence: TGTGCCAGCACCGAGTCGACAGGGGGCTACGAGCAGTACTTC. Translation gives CASTESTGGYEQYF.

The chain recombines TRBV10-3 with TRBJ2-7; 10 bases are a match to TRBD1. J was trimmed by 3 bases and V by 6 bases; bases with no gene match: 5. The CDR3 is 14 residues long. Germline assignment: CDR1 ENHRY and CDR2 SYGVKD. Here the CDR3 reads CAISLDRGLYEQYF. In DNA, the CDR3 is TGTGCCATCAGCCTTGACAGGGGGCTCTACGAGCAGTACTTC.

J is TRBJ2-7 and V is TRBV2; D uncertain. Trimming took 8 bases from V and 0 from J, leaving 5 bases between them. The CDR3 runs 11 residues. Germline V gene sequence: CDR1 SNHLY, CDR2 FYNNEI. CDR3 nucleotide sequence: TGTGCCAGCGGGCTCTCCTACGAGCAGTACTTC. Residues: CASGLSYEQYF.

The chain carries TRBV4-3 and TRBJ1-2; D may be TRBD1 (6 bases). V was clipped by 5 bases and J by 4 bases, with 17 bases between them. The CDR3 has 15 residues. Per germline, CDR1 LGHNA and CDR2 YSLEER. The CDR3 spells CASSRARGGGYGYTF. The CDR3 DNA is TGCGCCAGCAGCAGGGCACGAGGGGGGGGCTATGGCTACACCTTC.

The CDR3 spells CSATSTGELFF. In nucleotides, the CDR3 is TGCAGTGCTACTAGCACCGGGGAGCTGTTTTTT. The chain has TRBV20-1 and TRBJ2-2; D gene unclear. CDR3 size: 11 residues. Germline V gene lookup returns CDR1 DFQATT and CDR2 SNEGSKA (reference sequence). Trimming removed 4 bases from V and 4 bases from J, with 4 bases in between.

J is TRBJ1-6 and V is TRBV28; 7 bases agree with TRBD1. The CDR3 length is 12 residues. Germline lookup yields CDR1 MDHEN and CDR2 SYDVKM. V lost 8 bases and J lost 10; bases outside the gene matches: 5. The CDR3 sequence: CASRGRGSPLHF. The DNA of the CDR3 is TGTGCCAGCCGCGGCAGGGGGTCACCCCTCCACTTT.

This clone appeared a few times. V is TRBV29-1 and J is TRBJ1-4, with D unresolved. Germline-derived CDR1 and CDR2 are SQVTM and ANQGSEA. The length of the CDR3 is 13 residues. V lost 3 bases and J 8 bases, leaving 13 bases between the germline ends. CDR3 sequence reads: CSVERSEGEKLFF. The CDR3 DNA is TGCAGCGTTGAGAGGTCGGAGGGCGAAAAACTGTTTTTT.

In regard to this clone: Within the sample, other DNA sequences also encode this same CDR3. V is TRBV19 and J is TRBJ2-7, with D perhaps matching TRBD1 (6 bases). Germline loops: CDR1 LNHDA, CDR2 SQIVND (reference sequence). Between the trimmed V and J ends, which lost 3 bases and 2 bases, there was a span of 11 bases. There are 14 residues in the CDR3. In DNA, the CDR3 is TGTGCCAGTAGTATCCAGGGGCGGCCCTACGAGCAGTACTTC. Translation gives CASSIQGRPYEQYF. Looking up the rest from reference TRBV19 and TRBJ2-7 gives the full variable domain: DGGITQSPKYLFRKEGQNVTLSCEQNLNHDAMYWYRQDPGQGLRLIYYSQIVNDFQKGDIAEGYSVSREKKESFPLTVTSAQKNPTAFYLCASSIQGRPYEQYFGPGTRLTVT.